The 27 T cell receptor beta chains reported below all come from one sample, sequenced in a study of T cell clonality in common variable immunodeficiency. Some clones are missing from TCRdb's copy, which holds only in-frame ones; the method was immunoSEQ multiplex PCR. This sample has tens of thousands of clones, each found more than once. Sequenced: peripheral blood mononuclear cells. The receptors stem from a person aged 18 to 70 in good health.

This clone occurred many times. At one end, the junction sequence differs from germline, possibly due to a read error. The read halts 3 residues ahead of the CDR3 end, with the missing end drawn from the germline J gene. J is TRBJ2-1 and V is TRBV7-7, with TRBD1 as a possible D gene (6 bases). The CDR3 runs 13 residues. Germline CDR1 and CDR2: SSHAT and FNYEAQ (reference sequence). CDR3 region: CASSSTGNNEQFF. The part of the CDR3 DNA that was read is TGTGCTAGCAGCTCGACAGGCAACAATGAG.

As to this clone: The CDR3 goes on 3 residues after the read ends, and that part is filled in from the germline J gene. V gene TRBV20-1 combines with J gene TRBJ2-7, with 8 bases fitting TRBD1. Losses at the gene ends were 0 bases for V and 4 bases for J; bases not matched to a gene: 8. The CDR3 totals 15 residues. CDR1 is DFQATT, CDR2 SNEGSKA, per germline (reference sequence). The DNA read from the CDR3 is TGCAGTGCTAGAGATCTAGACAGGGGCTCGTACGAG. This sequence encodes CSARDLDRGSYE. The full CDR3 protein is CSARDLDRGSYEQYF.

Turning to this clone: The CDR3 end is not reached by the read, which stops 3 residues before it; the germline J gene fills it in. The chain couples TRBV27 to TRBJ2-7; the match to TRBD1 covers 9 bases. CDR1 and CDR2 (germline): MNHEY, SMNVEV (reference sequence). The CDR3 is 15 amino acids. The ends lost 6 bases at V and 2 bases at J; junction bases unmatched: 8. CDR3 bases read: TGTGCCAGCAGAACCTTACGGGACAGGGCCTACGAG. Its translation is CASRTLRDRAYE. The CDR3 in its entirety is CASRTLRDRAYEQYF.

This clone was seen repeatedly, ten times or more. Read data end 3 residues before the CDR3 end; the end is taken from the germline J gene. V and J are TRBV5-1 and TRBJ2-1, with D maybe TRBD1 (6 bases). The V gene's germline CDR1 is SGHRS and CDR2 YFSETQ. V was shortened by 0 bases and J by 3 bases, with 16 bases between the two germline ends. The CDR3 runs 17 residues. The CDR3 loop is CASSLGSTGNVYNEQFF. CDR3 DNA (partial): TGCGCCAGCAGCTTGGGATCTACAGGGAATGTCTACAATGAG.

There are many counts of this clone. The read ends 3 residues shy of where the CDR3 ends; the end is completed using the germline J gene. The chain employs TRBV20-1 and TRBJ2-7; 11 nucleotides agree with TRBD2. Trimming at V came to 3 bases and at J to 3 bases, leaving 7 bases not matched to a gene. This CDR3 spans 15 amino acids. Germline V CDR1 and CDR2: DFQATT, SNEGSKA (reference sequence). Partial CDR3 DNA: TGCAGTGCTAGCCCCGGGACTAGCGGCCGCTACGAG. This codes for CSASPGTSGRYE. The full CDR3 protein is CSASPGTSGRYEQYF.

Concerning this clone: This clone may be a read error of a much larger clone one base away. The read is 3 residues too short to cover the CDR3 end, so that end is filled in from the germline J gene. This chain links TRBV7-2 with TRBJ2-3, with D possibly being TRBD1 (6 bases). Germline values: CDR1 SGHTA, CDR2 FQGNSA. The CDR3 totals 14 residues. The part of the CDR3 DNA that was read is TGTGCCAGCAGCTTAATGACAGGAGCAGAGACG. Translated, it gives CASSLMTGAET. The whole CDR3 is CASSLMTGAETQYF.

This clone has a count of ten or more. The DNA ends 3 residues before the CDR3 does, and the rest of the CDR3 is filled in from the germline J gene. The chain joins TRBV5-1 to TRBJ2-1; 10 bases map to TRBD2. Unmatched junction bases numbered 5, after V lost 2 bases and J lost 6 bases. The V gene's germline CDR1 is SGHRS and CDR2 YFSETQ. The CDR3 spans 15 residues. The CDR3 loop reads CASSLKLAGSNEQFF. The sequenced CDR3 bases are TGCGCCAGCAGCTTAAAACTAGCGGGAAGCAATGAG.

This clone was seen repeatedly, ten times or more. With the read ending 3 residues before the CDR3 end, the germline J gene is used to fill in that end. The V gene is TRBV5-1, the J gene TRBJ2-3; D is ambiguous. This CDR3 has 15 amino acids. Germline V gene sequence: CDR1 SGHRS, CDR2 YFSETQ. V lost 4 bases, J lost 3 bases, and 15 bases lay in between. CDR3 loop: CASSGSPILTDTQYF. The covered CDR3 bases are TGCGCCAGCAGCGGCTCCCCAATCCTGACAGATACG.

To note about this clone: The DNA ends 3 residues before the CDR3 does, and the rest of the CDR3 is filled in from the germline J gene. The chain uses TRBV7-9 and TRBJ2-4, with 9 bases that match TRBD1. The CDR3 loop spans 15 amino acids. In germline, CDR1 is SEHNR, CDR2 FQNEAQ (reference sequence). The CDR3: CASSKRQGGNYGQYF. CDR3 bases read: TGTGCCAGCAGCAAAAGACAGGGGGGCAACTATGGT.

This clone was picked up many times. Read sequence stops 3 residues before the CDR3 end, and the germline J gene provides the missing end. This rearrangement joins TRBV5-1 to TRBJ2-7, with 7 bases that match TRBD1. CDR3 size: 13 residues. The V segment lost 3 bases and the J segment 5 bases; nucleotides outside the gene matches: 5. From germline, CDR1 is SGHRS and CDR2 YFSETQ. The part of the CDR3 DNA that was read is TGCGCCAGCAGCTCTGACAGGGCCCACGAG. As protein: CASSSDRAHE. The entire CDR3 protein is CASSSDRAHEQYF.

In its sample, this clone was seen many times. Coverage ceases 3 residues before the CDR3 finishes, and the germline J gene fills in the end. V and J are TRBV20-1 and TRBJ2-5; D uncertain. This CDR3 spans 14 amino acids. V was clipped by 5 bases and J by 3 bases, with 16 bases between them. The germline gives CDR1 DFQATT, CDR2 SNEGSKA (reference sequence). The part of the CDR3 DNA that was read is TGCAGTGCTTCTAAAAGAACTCTCGAAGAGACC. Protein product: CSASKRTLEET. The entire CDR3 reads CSASKRTLEETQYF.

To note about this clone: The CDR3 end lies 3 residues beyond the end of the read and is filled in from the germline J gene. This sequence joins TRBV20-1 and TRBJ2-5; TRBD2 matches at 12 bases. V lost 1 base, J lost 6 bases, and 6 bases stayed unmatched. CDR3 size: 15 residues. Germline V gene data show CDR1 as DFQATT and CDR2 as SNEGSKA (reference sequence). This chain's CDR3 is CSARVPLAGGQTQYF. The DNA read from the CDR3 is TGCAGTGCTAGAGTCCCTCTAGCGGGAGGGCAGACC.

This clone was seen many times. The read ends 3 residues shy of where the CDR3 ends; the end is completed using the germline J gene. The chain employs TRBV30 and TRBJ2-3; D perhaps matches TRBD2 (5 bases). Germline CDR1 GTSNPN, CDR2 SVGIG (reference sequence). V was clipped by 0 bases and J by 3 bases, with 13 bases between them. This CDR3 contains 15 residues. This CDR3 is CAWSVQRRRTDTQYF. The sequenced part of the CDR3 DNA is TGTGCCTGGAGTGTACAGCGGCGACGGACAGATACG.

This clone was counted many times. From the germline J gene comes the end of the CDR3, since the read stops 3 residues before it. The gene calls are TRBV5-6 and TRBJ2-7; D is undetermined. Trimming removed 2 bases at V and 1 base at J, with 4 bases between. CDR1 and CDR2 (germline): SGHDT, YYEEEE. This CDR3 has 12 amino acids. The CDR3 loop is CASSFLSYEQYF. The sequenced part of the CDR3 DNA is TGTGCCAGCAGCTTCCTTTCCTACGAG.

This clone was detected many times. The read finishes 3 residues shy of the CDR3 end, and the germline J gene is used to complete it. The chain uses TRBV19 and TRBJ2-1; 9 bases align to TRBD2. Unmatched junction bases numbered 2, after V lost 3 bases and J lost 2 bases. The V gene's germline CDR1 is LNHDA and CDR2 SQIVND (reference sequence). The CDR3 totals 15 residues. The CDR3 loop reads CASSIPSGTYNEQFF. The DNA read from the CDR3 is TGTGCCAGTAGTATCCCTAGCGGGACCTACAATGAG.

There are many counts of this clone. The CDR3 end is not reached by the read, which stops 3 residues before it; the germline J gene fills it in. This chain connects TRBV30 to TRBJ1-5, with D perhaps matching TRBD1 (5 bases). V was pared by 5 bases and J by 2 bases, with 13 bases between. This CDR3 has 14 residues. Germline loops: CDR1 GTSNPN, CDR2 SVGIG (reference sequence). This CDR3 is CAWSGRVGNQPQHF. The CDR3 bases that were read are TGTGCCTGGTCCGGCAGGGTGGGCAATCAGCCC.

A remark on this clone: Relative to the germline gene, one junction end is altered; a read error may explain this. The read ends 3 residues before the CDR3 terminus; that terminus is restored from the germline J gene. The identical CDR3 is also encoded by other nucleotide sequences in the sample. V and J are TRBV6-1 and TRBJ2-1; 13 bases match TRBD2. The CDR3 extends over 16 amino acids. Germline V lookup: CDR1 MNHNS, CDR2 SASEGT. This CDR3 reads CASSKAGLAGYYEQFF. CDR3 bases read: TGCGCCAGCAGTAAAGCGGGACTAGCGGGATATTATGAG.

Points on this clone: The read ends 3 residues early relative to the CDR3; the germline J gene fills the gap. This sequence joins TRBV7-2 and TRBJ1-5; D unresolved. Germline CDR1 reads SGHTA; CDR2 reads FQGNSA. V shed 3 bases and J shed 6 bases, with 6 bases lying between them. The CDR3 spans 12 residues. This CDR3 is CASSFSGQPQHF. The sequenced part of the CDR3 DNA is TGTGCCAGCAGCTTCTCCGGTCAGCCC.

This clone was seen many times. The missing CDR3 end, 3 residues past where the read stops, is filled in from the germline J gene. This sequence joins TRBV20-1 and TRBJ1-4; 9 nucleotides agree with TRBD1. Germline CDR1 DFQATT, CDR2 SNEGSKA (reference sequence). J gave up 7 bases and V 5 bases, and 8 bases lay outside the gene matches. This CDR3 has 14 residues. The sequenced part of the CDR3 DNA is TGCAGTGCTTATCCGGGACAGGGCAGTGAAAAA. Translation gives CSAYPGQGSEK. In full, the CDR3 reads CSAYPGQGSEKLFF.

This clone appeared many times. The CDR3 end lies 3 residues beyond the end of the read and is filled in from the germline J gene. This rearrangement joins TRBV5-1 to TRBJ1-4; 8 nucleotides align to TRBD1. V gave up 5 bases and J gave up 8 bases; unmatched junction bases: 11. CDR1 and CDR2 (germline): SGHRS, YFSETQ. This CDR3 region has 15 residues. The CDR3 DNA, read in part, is TGCGCCAGCAGTTTAAACAGGGGGAGATTGGAAAAA. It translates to CASSLNRGRLEK. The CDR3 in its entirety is CASSLNRGRLEKLFF.

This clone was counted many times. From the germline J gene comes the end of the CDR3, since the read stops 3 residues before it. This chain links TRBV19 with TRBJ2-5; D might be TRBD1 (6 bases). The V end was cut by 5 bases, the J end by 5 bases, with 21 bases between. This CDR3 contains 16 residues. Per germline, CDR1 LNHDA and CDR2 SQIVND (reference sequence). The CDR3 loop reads CASSEGVQLRAETQYF. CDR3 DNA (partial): TGTGCCAGTAGTGAGGGGGTACAGTTACGGGCGGAGACC.

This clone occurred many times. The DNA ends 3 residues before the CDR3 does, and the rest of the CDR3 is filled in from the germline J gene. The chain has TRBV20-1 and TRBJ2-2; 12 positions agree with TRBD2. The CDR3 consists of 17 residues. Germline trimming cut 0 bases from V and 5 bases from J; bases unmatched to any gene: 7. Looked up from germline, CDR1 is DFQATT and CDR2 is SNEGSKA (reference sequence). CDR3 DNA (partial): TGCAGTGCTAGAGATAGTGTGCTAGCGGGAGGGACCGGGGAG. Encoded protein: CSARDSVLAGGTGE. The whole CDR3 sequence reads CSARDSVLAGGTGELFF.

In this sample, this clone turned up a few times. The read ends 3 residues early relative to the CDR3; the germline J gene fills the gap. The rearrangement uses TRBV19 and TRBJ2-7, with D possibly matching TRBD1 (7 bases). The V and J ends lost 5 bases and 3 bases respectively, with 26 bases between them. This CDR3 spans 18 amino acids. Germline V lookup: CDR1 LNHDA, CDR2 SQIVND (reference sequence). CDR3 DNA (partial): TGTGCCAGTAGTCTCCAATCACGCCGGGAGCAGGGGGTCTACGAG. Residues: CASSLQSRREQGVYE. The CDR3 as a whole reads CASSLQSRREQGVYEQYF.

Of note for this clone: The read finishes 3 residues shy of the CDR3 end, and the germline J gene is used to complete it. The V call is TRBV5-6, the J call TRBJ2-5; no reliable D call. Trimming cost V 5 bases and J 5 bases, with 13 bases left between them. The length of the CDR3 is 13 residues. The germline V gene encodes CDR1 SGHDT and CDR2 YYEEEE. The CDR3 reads CASRRRSRETQYF. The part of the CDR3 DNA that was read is TGTGCCAGCAGACGACGGAGCAGGGAGACC.

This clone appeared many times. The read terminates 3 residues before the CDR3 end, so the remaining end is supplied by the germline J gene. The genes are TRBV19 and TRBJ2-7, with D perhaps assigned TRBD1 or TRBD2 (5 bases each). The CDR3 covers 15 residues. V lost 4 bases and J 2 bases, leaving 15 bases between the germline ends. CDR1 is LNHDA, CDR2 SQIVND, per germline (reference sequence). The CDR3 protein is CASSNQGGGPYEQYF. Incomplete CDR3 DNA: TGTGCCAGTAGTAACCAGGGTGGAGGCCCCTACGAG.

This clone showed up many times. This CDR3 is CSANPRGAGGTDTQYF. Incomplete CDR3 DNA: TGCAGTGCTAACCCCCGAGGAGCGGGAGGCACAGATACG. J is TRBJ2-3 and V is TRBV20-1; 8 nucleotides align to TRBD2. The sequence runs out 3 residues before the end of the CDR3; the remainder is reconstructed from the germline J gene. There are 16 residues in the CDR3. CDR1 and CDR2 from the germline V gene are DFQATT and SNEGSKA (reference sequence). Trimming cost V 4 bases and J 1 base; bases outside gene matches: 10.

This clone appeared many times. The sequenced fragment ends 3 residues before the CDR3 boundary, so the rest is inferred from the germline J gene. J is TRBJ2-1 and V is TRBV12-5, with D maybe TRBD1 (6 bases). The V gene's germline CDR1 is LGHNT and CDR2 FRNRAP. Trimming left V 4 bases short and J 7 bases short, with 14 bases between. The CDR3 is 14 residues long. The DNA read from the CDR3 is TGTGCTAGTGGTTCCTCAGGGGTAAAGAATGAG. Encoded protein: CASGSSGVKNE. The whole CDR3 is CASGSSGVKNEQFF.